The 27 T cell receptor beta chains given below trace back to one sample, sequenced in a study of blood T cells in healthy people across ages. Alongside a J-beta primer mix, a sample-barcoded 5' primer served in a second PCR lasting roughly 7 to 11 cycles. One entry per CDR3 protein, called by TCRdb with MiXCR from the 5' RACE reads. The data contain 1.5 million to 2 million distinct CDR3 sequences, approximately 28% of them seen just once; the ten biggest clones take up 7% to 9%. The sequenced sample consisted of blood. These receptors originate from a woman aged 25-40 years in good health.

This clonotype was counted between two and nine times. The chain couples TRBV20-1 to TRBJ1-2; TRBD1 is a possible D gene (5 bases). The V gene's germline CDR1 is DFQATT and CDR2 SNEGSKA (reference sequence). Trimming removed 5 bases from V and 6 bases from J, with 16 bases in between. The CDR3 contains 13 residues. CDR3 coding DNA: TGCAGTGCTCTTAGGGGCCGATCGAATGGCTACACCTTC. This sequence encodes CSALRGRSNGYTF.

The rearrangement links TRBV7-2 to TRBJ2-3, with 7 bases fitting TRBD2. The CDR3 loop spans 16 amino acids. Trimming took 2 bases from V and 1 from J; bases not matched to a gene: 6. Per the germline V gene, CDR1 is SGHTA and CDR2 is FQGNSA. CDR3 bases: TGTGCCAGCAGCTTAATGGGGCTAGCGGGCACAGATACGCAGTATTTT. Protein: CASSLMGLAGTDTQYF. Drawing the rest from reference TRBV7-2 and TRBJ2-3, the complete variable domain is GAGVSQSPSNKVTEKGKDVELRCDPISGHTALYWYRQSLGQGLEFLIYFQGNSAPDKSGLPSDRFSAERTGGSVSTLTIQRTQQEDSAVYLCASSLMGLAGTDTQYFGPGTRLTVL.

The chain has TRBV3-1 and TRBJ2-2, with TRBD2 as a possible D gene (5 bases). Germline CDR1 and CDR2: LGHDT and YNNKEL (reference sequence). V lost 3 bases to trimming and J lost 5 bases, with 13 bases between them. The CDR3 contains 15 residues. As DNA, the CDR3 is TGTGCCAGCAGCCATCCGGGGTATACGACCGGGGAGCTGTTTTTT. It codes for CASSHPGYTTGELFF.

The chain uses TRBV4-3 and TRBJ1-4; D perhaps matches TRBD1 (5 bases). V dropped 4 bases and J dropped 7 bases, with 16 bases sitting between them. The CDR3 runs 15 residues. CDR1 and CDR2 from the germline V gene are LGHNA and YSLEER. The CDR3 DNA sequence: TGCGCCAGCAGCCCACCAGAGAGGGGACGTGAAAAACTGTTTTTT. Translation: CASSPPERGREKLFF.

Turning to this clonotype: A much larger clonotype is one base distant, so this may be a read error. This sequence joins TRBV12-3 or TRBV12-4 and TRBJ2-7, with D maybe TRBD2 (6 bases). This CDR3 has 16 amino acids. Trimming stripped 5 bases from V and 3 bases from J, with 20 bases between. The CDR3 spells CASSPGRGRRVYEQYF. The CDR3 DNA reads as TGTGCCAGCAGTCCCGGCCGGGGTAGGAGGGTCTACGAGCAGTACTTC.

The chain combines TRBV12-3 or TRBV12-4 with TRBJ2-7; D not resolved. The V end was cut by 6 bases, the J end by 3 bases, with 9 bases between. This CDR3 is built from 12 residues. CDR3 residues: CASRRRVYEQYF. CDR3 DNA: TGTGCCAGCAGAAGAAGGGTCTACGAGCAGTACTTC.

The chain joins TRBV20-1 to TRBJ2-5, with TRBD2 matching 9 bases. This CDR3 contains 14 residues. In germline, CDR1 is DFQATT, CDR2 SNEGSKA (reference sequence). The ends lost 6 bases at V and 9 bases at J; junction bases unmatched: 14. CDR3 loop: CSASDSGGPRSQYF. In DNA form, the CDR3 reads TGCAGTGCCTCGGATAGCGGGGGTCCCCGGTCCCAGTACTTC.

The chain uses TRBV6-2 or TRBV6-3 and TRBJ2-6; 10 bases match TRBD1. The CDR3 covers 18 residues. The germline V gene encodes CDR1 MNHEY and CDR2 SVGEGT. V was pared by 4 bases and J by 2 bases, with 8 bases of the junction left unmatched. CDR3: CASSSSRDRGTGANVLTF. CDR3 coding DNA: TGTGCCAGCAGTTCTTCCCGGGACAGGGGAACTGGGGCCAACGTCCTGACTTTC.

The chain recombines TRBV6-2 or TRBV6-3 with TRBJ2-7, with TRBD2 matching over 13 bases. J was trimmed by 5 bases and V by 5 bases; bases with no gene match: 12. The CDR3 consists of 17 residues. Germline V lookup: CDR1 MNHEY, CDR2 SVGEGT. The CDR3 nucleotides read TGTGCCAGCAGTCCCACCTCCGGACTAGCGGGGGTCCACGAGCAGTACTTC. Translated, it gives CASSPTSGLAGVHEQYF.

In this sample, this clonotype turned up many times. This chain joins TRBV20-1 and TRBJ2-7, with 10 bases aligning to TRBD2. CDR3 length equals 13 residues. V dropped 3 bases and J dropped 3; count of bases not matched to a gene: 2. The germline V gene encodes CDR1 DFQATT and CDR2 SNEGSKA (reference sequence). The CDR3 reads CSASRLAGYEQYF. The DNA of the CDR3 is TGCAGTGCTAGCCGACTAGCGGGCTACGAGCAGTACTTC.

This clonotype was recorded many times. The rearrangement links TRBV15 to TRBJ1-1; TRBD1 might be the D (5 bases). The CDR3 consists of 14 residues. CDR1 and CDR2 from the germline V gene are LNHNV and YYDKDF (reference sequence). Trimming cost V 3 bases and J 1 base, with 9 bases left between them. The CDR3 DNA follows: TGTGCCACCAGCAGTCGCACAGGGAACACTGAAGCTTTCTTT. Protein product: CATSSRTGNTEAFF.

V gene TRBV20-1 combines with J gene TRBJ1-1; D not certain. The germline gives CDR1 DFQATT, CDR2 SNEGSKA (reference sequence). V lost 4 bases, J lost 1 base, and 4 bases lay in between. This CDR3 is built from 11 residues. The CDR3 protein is CSAKENTEAFF. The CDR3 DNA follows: TGCAGTGCTAAAGAGAACACTGAAGCTTTCTTT.

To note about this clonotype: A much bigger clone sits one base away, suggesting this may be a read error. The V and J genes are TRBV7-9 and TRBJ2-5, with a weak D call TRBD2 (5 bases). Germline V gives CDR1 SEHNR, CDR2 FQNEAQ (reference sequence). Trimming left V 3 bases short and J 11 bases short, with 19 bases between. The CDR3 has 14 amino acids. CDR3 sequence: CASSFLGDEGEQYF. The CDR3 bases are TGTGCCAGCAGCTTTTTGGGAGACGAGGGTGAGCAGTACTTC.

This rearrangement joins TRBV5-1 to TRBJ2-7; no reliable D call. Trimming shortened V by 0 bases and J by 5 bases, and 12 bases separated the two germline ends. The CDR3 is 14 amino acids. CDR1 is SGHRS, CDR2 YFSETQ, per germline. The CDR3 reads CASSLDVSSDEQYF. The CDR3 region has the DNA TGCGCCAGCAGCTTGGATGTCAGCTCTGACGAGCAGTACTTC. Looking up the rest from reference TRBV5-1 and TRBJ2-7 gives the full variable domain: KAGVTQTPRYLIKTRGQQVTLSCSPISGHRSVSWYQQTPGQGLQFLFEYFSETQRNKGNFPGRFSGRQFSNSRSEMNVSTLELGDSALYLCASSLDVSSDEQYFGPGTRLTVT.

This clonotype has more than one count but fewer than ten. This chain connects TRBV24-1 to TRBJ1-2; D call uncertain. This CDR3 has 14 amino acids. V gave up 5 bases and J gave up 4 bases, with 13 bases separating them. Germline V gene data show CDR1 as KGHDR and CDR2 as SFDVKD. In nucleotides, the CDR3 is TGTGCCACCAGTGCCCTCGAGGGCGGCTATGGCTACACCTTC. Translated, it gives CATSALEGGYGYTF.

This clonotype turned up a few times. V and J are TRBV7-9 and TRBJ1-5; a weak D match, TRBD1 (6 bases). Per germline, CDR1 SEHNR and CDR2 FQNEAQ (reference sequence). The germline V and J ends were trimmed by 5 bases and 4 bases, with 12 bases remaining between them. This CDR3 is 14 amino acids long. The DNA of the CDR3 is TGTGCCAGCAGCGTACAGGGCCCAAATCAGCCCCAGCATTTT. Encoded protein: CASSVQGPNQPQHF.

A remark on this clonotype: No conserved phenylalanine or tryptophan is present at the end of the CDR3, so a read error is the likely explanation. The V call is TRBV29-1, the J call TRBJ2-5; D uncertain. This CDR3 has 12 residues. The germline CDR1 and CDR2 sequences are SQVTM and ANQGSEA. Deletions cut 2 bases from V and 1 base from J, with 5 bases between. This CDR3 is CSVEPAQETQYV. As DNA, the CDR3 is TGCAGCGTTGAACCAGCCCAAGAGACCCAGTACGTC.

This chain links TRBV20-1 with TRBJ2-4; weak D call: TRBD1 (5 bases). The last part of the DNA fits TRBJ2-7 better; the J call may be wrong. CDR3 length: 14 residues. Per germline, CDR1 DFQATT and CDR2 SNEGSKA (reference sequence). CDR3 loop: CSATLGATTNEQYF. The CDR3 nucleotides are TGCAGTGCTACCCTAGGGGCGACAACCAACGAGCAGTACTTC.

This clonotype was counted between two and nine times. The CDR3 DNA reads as TGTGCCACCAGTGATTCGGGAAGAGGGCCAAGGACAGATACGCAGTATTTT. Translating it yields CATSDSGRGPRTDTQYF. The chain combines TRBV24-1 with TRBJ2-3, with D perhaps matching TRBD2 (5 bases). The V gene's germline CDR1 is KGHDR and CDR2 SFDVKD. V was shortened by 2 bases and J by 3 bases, with 17 bases between the two germline ends. CDR3 length: 17 residues.

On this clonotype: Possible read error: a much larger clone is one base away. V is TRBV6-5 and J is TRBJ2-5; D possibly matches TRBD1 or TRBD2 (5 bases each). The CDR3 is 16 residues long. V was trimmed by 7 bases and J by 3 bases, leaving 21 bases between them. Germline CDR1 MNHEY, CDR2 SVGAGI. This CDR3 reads CASTPPGAGEKETQYF. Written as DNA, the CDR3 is TGTGCCAGCACCCCACCCGGGGCTGGCGAAAAAGAGACCCAGTACTTC.

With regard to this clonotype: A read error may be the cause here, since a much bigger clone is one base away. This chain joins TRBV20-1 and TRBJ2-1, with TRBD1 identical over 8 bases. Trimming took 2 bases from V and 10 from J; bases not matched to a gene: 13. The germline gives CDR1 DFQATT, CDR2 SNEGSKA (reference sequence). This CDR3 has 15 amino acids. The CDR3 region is CSARPWAGGYYEQFF. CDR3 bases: TGCAGTGCTAGACCCTGGGCAGGGGGCTACTACGAGCAGTTCTTC.

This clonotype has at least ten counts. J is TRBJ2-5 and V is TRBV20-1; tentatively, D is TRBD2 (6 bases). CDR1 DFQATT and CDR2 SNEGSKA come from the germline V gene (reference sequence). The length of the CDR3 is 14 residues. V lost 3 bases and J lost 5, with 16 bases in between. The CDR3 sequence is CSARKLEGLETQYF. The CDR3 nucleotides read TGCAGTGCTAGGAAATTGGAGGGGCTGGAGACCCAGTACTTC.

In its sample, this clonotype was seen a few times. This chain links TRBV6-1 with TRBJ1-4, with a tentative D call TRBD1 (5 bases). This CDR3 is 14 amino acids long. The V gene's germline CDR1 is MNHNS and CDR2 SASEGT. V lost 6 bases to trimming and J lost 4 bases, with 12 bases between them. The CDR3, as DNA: TGTGCCAGCAGAGACCGGGGCTTTAATGAAAAACTGTTTTTT. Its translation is CASRDRGFNEKLFF.

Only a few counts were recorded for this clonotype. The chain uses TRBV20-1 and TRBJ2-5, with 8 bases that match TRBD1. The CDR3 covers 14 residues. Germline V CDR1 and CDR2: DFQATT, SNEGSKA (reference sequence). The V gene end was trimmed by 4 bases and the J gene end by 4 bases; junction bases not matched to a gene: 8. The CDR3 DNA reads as TGCAGTGCTATCCCCGGACAGGGTGGAGAGACCCAGTACTTC. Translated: CSAIPGQGGETQYF.

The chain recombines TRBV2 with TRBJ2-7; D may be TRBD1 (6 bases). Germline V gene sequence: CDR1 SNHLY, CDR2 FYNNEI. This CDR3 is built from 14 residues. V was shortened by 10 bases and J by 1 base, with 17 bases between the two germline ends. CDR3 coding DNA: TGTGCCACCCAAGGACAGCCTAGATCCTACGAGCAGTACTTC. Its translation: CATQGQPRSYEQYF.

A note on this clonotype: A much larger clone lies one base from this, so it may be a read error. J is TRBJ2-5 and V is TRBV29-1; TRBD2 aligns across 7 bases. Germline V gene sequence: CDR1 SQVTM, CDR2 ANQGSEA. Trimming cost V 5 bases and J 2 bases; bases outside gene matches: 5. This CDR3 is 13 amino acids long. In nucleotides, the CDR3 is TGCAGCGTTAGCGGGACCATACAAGAGACCCAGTACTTC. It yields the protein CSVSGTIQETQYF.

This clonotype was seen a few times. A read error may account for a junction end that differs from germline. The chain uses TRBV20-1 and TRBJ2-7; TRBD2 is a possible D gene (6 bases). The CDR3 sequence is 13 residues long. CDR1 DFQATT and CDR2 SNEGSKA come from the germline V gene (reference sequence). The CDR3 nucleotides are TGCTGTGCTGCCCGGGACTTCCCCTACGAGCAGTACTTC. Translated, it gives CCAARDFPYEQYF.